Listed below are T cell receptor beta chains from one sample, sequenced in a study of blood T cell repertoires in COVID-19. TCRdb's table, derived via immunoSEQ multiplex PCR, lists solely in-frame clones and lacks some. The table records roughly 65,000 clones, 81% of them present only once. The sequenced material came from peripheral blood. Receptors originate from a man older than 75 with acute or convalescent COVID-19. CDR3s include the opening cysteine and the closing phenylalanine or tryptophan. Fields, in order: clone size, J gene, CDR3 length, D gene, V gene, CDR3 DNA, CDR3 protein. A D gene is named only where the DNA matches it firmly. Clone size is stated in some rows and not others, as once, few, many or a class when expanded.

- | TRBJ1-2 | 15 | - | TRBV7-9 | TGTGCCAGCAGCCTCACCCTGGGGGGGGGCTATGGCTACACCTTC | CASSLTLGGGYGYTF
few | TRBJ1-6 | 14 | TRBD1 | TRBV7-6 | TGTGCCAGCAGCTCGGACAGGGGAAATTCACCCCTCCACTTT | CASSSDRGNSPLHF
- | TRBJ2-1 | 16 | - | TRBV11-1 | TGTGCCAGCAGCTTAGAAAGGCGGGGCTCCTACAATGAGCAGTTCTTC | CASSLERRGSYNEQFF
- | TRBJ2-7 | 15 | TRBD2 | TRBV5-1 | TGCGCCAGCAGCGGGACTAGCGGGAGATCGGGCGAGCAGTACTTC | CASSGTSGRSGEQYF
- | TRBJ1-1 | 13 | TRBD1 | TRBV7-9 | TGTGCCAGCAGCTTGGACAGGCTCGCTGAAGCTTTCTTT | CASSLDRLAEAFF
- | TRBJ2-2 | 16 | - | TRBV6-2/TRBV6-3 | TGTGCCAGCAGCAACACCCTTAGACAAAACACCGGGGAGCTGTTTTTT | CASSNTLRQNTGELFF
- | TRBJ2-7 | 11 | - | TRBV28 | TGTGCCAGCACGCAGGGGTACGAGCAGTACTTC | CASTQGYEQYF
- | TRBJ2-7 | 12 | TRBD1 | TRBV6-5 | TGTGCCAGCGGGCAGGGGGCCAGAGAGCAGTACTTC | CASGQGAREQYF
- | TRBJ2-3 | 15 | - | TRBV7-9 | TGTGCCAGCAGCTTCTCCGGGACAAATACAGATACGCAGTATTTT | CASSFSGTNTDTQYF
- | TRBJ2-5 | 16 | TRBD1 | TRBV9 | TGTGCCAGCAGCGGTCGGGACAGGGGGCGGAAAGAGACCCAGTACTTC | CASSGRDRGRKETQYF
- | TRBJ1-5 | 13 | - | TRBV11-2 | TGTGCCAGCAGCTTAGAACTGAATCAGCCCCAGCATTTT | CASSLELNQPQHF
few | TRBJ1-5 | 16 | - | TRBV6-1 | TGTGCCAGCAGTGAAGCATGGTCCGGGTATGGTCAGCCCCAGCATTTT | CASSEAWSGYGQPQHF
once | TRBJ2-1 | 15 | - | TRBV11-2 | TGTGCCAGCAGCTTAGATTCCCGGGGAAGCAATGAGCAGTTCTTC | CASSLDSRGSNEQFF
- | TRBJ2-3 | 17 | TRBD1 | TRBV24-1 | TGTGCCACCAGTGATTACGCGACAGGGGGGCAAAGAGATACGCAGTATTTT | CATSDYATGGQRDTQYF
- | TRBJ2-1 | 15 | TRBD2 | TRBV7-2 | TGTGCCAGCAGCTCCCGGACTAGCGGGTACAATGAGCAGTTCTTC | CASSSRTSGYNEQFF
- | TRBJ2-3 | 15 | - | TRBV25-1 | TGTGCCAGCAGTGAATATACCGCCGGAGGGAATACGCAGTATTTT | CASSEYTAGGNTQYF
- | TRBJ2-1 | 14 | - | TRBV25-1 | TGTGCCAGCAGTTCCCCCTGGGAGGCTGGTGAGCAGTTCTTC | CASSSPWEAGEQFF
- | TRBJ2-1 | 17 | TRBD2 | TRBV6-4 | TGTGCCAGCAGGAGGAGCGGGGGGCCCAGCTCCTACAATGAGCAGTTCTTC | CASRRSGGPSSYNEQFF
- | TRBJ2-7 | 14 | - | TRBV19 | TGTGCCAGTAGTATCCGGCAGGACTCCTACGAGCAGTACTTC | CASSIRQDSYEQYF
- | TRBJ2-3 | 17 | - | TRBV24-1 | TGTGCCACCAGTGACCCCACAGTAATCGGGGGCACAGATACGCAGTATTTT | CATSDPTVIGGTDTQYF
- | TRBJ2-3 | 14 | TRBD2 | TRBV29-1 | TGCAGCGTTGGCCGGGCTAGCGGGCCAGATACGCAGTATTTT | CSVGRASGPDTQYF
- | TRBJ2-6 | 13 | - | TRBV2 | TGTGCCAGCAGTTCCCTCTTACCTGTACTCGAGGCTTTC | CASSSLLPVLEAF
- | TRBJ2-7 | 19 | - | TRBV10-3 | TGTGCCATCAGTGAGTTGGTCGCGGGTGGTTCCGGACAGTACTACGAGCAGTACTTC | CAISELVAGGSGQYYEQYF
- | TRBJ1-6 | 17 | - | TRBV5-8 | TGTGCCAGCACCAACGAGTTCTCAAGCTCCTATAATTCACCCCTCCACTTT | CASTNEFSSSYNSPLHF
- | TRBJ1-1 | 14 | TRBD1 | TRBV19 | TGTGCCAGTAGTATGGAACAGGGGAGGAGTGAAGCTTTCTTT | CASSMEQGRSEAFF
- | TRBJ2-1 | 13 | TRBD2 | TRBV12-3/TRBV12-4 | TGTGCCAGTGGGAGGGGCCATGATAATGAGCAGTTCTTC | CASGRGHDNEQFF
- | TRBJ2-3 | 15 | TRBD2 | TRBV11-3 | TGTGCCAGCAGCTTGAGCGGGGGGGCCACAGATACGCAGTATTTT | CASSLSGGATDTQYF
- | TRBJ1-1 | 13 | TRBD1 | TRBV4-3 | TGCGCCAGCAGCCGGCAGGGGGGCACTGAAGCTTTCTTT | CASSRQGGTEAFF
- | TRBJ2-3 | 15 | TRBD2 | TRBV9 | TGTGCCAGCAGTGAATTCGCGGGAGTTTCAGATACGCAGTATTTT | CASSEFAGVSDTQYF
- | TRBJ1-4 | 13 | - | TRBV2 | TGTGCCAGCAGTGAGTCGGGGAGCGGAAAACTGTTTTTT | CASSESGSGKLFF
- | TRBJ1-6 | 16 | TRBD1 | TRBV28 | TGTGCCAGCAGTCAACCCGACCAGGGGGTGAGGTCACCCCTCCACTTT | CASSQPDQGVRSPLHF
- | TRBJ1-2 | 16 | - | TRBV10-3 | TGTGCCATCAGTGATTTTCGGACACACTCTTCTGGCGGCTACACCTTC | CAISDFRTHSSGGYTF
once | TRBJ2-7 | 13 | TRBD1 | TRBV18 | TGTGCCAGCTCCCGGGACAGGGGTGGCGAGCAGTACTTC | CASSRDRGGEQYF
- | TRBJ2-1 | 16 | - | TRBV11-2 | TGTGCCAGCGGCCTTACTGCGGCTAGATCTACCAATGAGCAGTTCTTC | CASGLTAARSTNEQFF
- | TRBJ1-1 | 15 | - | TRBV5-1 | TGCGCCAGCAGCCATCCCGGGGACACAGGGACTGAAGCTTTCTTT | CASSHPGDTGTEAFF
many | TRBJ2-7 | 15 | TRBD1 | TRBV5-1 | TGCGCCAGCAGCGCGACCGGGACAGGCCATTACGAGCAGTACTTC | CASSATGTGHYEQYF
- | TRBJ2-2 | 16 | - | TRBV5-1 | TGCGCCAGCAGCTTGGCCGGGACAACCTTTTTTAGGGAGCTGTTTTTT | CASSLAGTTFFRELFF
- | TRBJ1-4 | 14 | - | TRBV3-1/TRBV3-2 | TGTGCCAGCAGCCAAGGACGGAGTAATGAAAAACTGTTTTTT | CASSQGRSNEKLFF
- | TRBJ2-2 | 14 | - | TRBV4-1 | TGCGCCAGCAGCCAAGATAGAGGGCCCGGGGAGCTGTTTTTT | CASSQDRGPGELFF
- | TRBJ1-5 | 16 | TRBD1 | TRBV7-2 | TGTGCCAGCAGCTTAGAGAGTGGGGCAGGGGGGCAGCCCCAGCATTTT | CASSLESGAGGQPQHF
- | TRBJ1-6 | 17 | TRBD1 | TRBV7-2 | TGTGCCAGCAGCTTAGCGCTGGGACAGGCGTGGATTTCACCCCTCCACTTT | CASSLALGQAWISPLHF
- | TRBJ2-1 | 12 | - | TRBV24-1 | TGTGCCACAGGCTCATCGGGGTATGAGCAGTTCTTC | CATGSSGYEQFF
- | TRBJ1-6 | 12 | - | TRBV13 | TGTGCCAGCAGCTTTTGGAGGGGACGGCTCCACTTT | CASSFWRGRLHF
- | TRBJ2-7 | 14 | - | TRBV4-3 | TGCGCCAGCAGCCAAGATAGAGGGCCCTACGAGCAGTACTTC | CASSQDRGPYEQYF
- | TRBJ1-4 | 12 | - | TRBV7-8 | TGTGCCAGCAGCTTATCTCCGGAAAAACTGTTTTTT | CASSLSPEKLFF
- | TRBJ1-4 | 15 | TRBD1 | TRBV7-2 | TGTGCCAGCAGCTTAGCGTGGGACAGTTATGAAAAACTGTTTTTT | CASSLAWDSYEKLFF
- | TRBJ1-1 | 14 | - | TRBV7-6 | TGTGCCAGCAGCTCCAGGGGCCTGAACACTGAAGCTTTCTTT | CASSSRGLNTEAFF